This T cell receptor beta chain appears in the sequencing data of a study of shared clonotypes between healthy human individuals (TCRdb year 2020). For the study in its entirety: The cohort included three men and a couple of women between 18 and 49 years of age. Different laboratories and diverse techniques were used to prepare libraries and sequence TCR repertoires, to increase sequencing depth and limit assay-specific biases. Blood TCR repertoires of a handful of healthy adults were deeply sequenced to estimate repertoire size and the extent of clonotype sharing between individuals. Per donor, leukapheresis produced somewhere between about 0.8 and 9 billion PBMCs. For each donor, three plates each were used for CD4 naive and CD4 memory, two plates were used for CD8 naive, and one plate was used for CD8 memory. Study-wide findings and limitations: Pairwise subsampling led to the expectation that sequencing depth would affect the degree of clonotype sharing among donors. Sampling was restricted to blood, and TCR repertoires in tissue are likely to differ from TCR repertoires in blood. Clonotypes shared by all four sorted-subset donors showed higher generation probabilities than non-shared clonotypes. Rarefaction of sorted-subset datasets indicated incomplete sequencing despite the large sequencing depth. Larger estimated clonotype richness was generally found for naive subsets than for memory subsets. Because the study included a small number of donors, the genetic and exposure-history diversity represented was limited. Roughly 5% of naive CD4, 3.5% of naive CD8, around 2.3% of memory CD4, and over 0.35% of memory CD8 clonotypes were shared across several donors.

Measured from the cysteine to the phenylalanine, the CDR3 is 17 residues long. Only CDR3 DNA remains: 51 bases, in frame from the first base. V loses 2 bases, J loses 4 bases, and the germline ends lie 20 bases apart. A word on this clone: What antigen it recognizes has not been identified. No base quality information exists; no much larger clone differs at one position.

Healthy HIV-negative adults with no recently reported acute infections or vaccinations were included as donors. Every donor was a Caucasian adult living in Nashville, Tennessee, USA. Magnetic negative selection was used to enrich CD4+ T cells, after which naive cells were positively selected on CD45RA and the negative fraction became the memory subset. After blood collection by leukapheresis, PBMCs were isolated using Ficoll-Histopaque density gradient centrifugation and then cryopreserved in the vapor phase of liquid nitrogen. Analytical flow cytometry was used to check the purity and quantity of every magnetically sorted T cell population. From each sorted fraction, genomic DNA was isolated and quantified by UV absorbance on a Nanodrop 2000c. Using the deep immunoSEQ assay, multiplex PCR amplified TCR CDR3 regions from genomic DNA. Genomic DNA extracted from each cell subset was distributed evenly over all wells of several immunoSEQ 96-well plates, and each plate served as one replicate. For sorted subsets, around 0.2 ug of genomic DNA, equivalent to about 30,000 T cell genomes, went into each replicate PCR. Purified libraries were quantified with a Qubit 3.0 fluorometer, sized on a Bioanalyzer 2100, and re-quantified with the KAPA Library Quantification kit. Every immunoSEQ 96-well plate was sequenced on a separate single-read 150-cycle Illumina NextSeq 550 flow cell. Under the source paper's analysis protocol: Because only junctional sequences without quality scores were contained in the immunoSEQ output, filtering matching that applied to full-length reads could not be performed. Sequences were annotated with PyIR, a Python wrapper for IgBLAST v1.9, and V/J genes and CDR3 were assigned using IMGT germline references. Any read was removed if the V/J assignment was weak (E-value above 1e-6), the CDR3 was missing, or the read contained stop codons, out-of-frame junctions, or ambiguous translated residues. A V3J clonotype was defined by an identical inferred V gene, J gene, and CDR3 amino acid sequence. Percentage overlap between repertoires was calculated by dividing the number of shared unique clonotypes by the size of the smaller repertoire. Repertoire richness was assessed with RTK rarefaction, the Chao1 estimator, and Recon v2.1 estimates of unobserved clonotypes. Generation probabilities were computed with OLGA for all TCRbeta clonotypes obtained by the gDNA method from a few donors. Drawn from immuneACCESS, this table holds only the in-frame rearrangements with V and J called that TCRdb kept. Clones are partly lost; checked studies trace under half to an unresolved V gene and leave the rest unexplained. Clone size and the V and J calls come from that table; the DNA yielded D and trimming. In this sample the table shows about 2,500,000 clones, approximately 94% of which occur a single time. The ten largest clones take up over 0.12% of the sample.

The chain uses TRBV5-3 and TRBJ2-3; possibly the D gene is TRBD2, per 6 matching bases. TRBV5-3 is classed as an ORF, of uncertain function. The TCR comes from a man between 18 and 35 years old in good health. The sequencing sample was made of naive CD4+ T cells sorted from blood. What this sample's cell subset or site label stands for: CD45RA+ positively selected. The CDR3 reads as follows: CARSFPGTSRAPDTQYF. The DNA sequence follows: TGTGCCAGAAGCTTCCCCGGGACTTCAAGGGCCCCAGATACGCAGTATTTT.